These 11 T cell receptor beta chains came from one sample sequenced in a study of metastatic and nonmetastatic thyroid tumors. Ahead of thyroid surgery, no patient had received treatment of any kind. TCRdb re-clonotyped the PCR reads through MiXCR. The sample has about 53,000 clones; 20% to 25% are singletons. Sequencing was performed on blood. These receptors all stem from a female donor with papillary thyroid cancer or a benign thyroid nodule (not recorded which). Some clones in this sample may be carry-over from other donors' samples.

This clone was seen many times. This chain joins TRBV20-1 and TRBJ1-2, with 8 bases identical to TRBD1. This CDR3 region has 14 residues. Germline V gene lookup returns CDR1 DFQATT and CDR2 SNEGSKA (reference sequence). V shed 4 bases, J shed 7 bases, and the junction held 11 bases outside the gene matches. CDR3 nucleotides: TGCAGTGCTAAAGAGGACAGGGCCCCTGGTGGCTACACCTTC. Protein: CSAKEDRAPGGYTF.

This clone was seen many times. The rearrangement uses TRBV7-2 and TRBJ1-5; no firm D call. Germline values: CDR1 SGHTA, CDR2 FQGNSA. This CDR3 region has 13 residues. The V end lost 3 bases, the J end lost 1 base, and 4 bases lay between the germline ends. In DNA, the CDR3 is TGTGCCAGCAGCTTCGGGAGCAATCAGCCCCAGCATTTT. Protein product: CASSFGSNQPQHF.

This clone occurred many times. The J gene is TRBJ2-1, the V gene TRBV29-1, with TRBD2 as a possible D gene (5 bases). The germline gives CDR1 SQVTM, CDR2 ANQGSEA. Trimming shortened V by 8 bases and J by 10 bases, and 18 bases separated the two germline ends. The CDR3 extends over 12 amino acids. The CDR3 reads CSHERGRGEQFF. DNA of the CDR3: TGCAGCCACGAACGAGGAAGAGGGGAGCAGTTCTTC.

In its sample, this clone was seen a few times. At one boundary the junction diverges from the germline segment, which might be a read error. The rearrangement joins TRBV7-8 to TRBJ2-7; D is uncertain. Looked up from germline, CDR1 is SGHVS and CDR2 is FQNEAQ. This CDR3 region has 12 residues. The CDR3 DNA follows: TGTGCCAGCAGCTACCTTCGCTACGATCAGTACTTC. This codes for CASSYLRYDQYF.

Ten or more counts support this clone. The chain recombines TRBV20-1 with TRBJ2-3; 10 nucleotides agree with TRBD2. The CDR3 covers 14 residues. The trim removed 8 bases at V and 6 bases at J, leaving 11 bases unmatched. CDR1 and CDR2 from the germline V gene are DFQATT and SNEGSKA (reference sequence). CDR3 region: CSSGLAGVRDTQYF. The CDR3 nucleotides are TGCAGTTCCGGGCTAGCGGGAGTAAGGGATACGCAGTATTTT.

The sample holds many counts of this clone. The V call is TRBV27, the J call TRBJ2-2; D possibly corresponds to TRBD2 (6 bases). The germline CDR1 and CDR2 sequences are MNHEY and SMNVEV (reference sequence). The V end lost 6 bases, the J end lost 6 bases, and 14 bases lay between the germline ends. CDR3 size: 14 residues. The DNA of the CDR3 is TGTGCCAGCAGCACCTTCACTAGCCCCGGGGAGCTGTTTTTT. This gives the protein CASSTFTSPGELFF.

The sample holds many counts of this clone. The CDR3 spells CASRVGGRDSNQPQHF. The CDR3, as DNA: TGTGCCAGCAGGGTAGGTGGCCGTGATAGCAATCAGCCCCAGCATTTT. V usage is TRBV12-3 or TRBV12-4 and J usage is TRBJ1-5; D not resolved. V shed 6 bases and J shed 0 bases, with 15 bases lying between them. The length of the CDR3 is 16 residues.

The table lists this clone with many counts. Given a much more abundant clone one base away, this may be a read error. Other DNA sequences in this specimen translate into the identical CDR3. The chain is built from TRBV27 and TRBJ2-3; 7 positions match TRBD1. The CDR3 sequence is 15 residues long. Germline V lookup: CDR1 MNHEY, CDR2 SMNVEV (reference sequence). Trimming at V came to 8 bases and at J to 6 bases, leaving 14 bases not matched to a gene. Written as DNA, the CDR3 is TGTGCCAGCGACTCTCTACAGGGGAAAACGGATACGCAGTATTTT. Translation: CASDSLQGKTDTQYF.

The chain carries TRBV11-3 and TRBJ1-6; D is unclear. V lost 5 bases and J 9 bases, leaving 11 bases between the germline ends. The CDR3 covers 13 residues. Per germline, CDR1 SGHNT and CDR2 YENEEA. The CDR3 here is CASSKVELSPLHF. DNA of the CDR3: TGTGCCAGCAGCAAAGTAGAGCTTTCACCCCTCCACTTT. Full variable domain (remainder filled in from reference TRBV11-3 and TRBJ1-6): EAGVVQSPRYKIIEKKQPVAFWCNPISGHNTLYWYLQNLGQGPELLIRYENEEAVDDSQLPKDRFSAERLKGVDSTLKIQPAELGDSAVYLCASSKVELSPLHFGNGTRLTVT.

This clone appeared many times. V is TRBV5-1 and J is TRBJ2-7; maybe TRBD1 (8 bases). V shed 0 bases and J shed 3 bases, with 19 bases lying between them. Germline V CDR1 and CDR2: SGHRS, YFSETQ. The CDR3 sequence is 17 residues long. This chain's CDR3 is CASSLGGTGGALYEQYF. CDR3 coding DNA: TGCGCCAGCAGCTTGGGCGGAACAGGGGGGGCTCTCTACGAGCAGTACTTC.

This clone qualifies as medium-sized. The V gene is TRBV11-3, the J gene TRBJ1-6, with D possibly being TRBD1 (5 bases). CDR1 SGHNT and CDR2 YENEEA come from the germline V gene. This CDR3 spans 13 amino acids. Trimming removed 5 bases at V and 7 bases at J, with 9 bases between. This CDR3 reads CASSDGTNSPLHF. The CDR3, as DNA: TGTGCCAGCAGCGACGGGACCAATTCACCCCTCCACTTT.